The entry below gives a single T cell receptor beta chain sequence along with its context. Using immunoSEQ multiplex PCR, the repertoire was profiled, and TCRdb retains in-frame clones only, with some absent. The repertoire holds 2 million or so clones, roughly 95% seen once, with about 0.13% in the top ten. The record originates from a study of shared clonotypes between healthy human individuals. The wider study: Each donor's CD8 memory used one plate, CD8 naive two, each CD4 subset three.

The CDR3 has 13 amino acids. Trimming took 8 bases from V and 4 from J, leaving 14 bases between them. Germline loops: CDR1 MDHEN, CDR2 SYDVKM. The sequence came from a man younger than 35 in good health. The rearrangement joins TRBV28 to TRBJ2-5, with D possibly TRBD2 on 6 matching bases. The material sequenced was naive CD4+ T cells sorted from blood. Subset here: CD45RA+ positively selected. CDR3 in DNA: TGTGCCAGCGCCGGCGCGGGGTCAGAGACCCAGTACTTC. Its protein product is CASAGAGSETQYF.